The 15 T cell receptor beta chains reported below all come from one sample, sequenced in a study of prognosis after radiotherapy for stage I lung cancer. Two rounds of multiplex PCR amplified TCR beta CDR3 from genomic DNA. For every TRBV and TRBJ gene, a specific primer was used in first-round PCR. From the multiplex PCR reads, TCRdb called clonotypes with MiXCR, one entry per CDR3 protein. Of some 34,000 distinct CDR3 sequences in the sample, around a third were seen once. Sample: PBMCs, taken before or after stereotactic body radiation therapy (not recorded which). The receptors were sampled from a donor aged 50 or older with non-small cell lung cancer.

Many counts were recorded for this clonotype. The rearrangement joins TRBV7-2 to TRBJ1-4; D not certain. Germline lookup yields CDR1 SGHTA and CDR2 FQGNSA. The V end lost 5 bases, the J end lost 5 bases, and 18 bases lay between the germline ends. This CDR3 is built from 16 residues. The CDR3 nucleotides read TGTGCCAGCAGCACCTTTCCTCGAGGCAAGAATGAAAAACTGTTTTTT. This translates into CASSTFPRGKNEKLFF.

This clonotype was recorded at least ten times. The rearrangement joins TRBV30 to TRBJ1-2, with D maybe TRBD1 (5 bases). Trimming shortened V by 0 bases and J by 5 bases, and 13 bases separated the two germline ends. There are 14 residues in the CDR3. The germline V gene has CDR1 GTSNPN and CDR2 SVGIG (reference sequence). The DNA of the CDR3 is TGTGCCTGGAGTGTAAGCGGGGGTCGGTATGGCTACACCTTC. Its protein is CAWSVSGGRYGYTF.

In its sample, this clonotype was seen many times. This chain connects TRBV5-4 to TRBJ2-2, with D maybe TRBD1 (5 bases). The germline V gene encodes CDR1 SGHNT and CDR2 YYREEE (reference sequence). The CDR3 is 16 residues long. Trimming left V 2 bases short and J 0 bases short, with 11 bases between. CDR3 region: CASSLHRNANTGELFF. The CDR3 bases are TGTGCCAGCAGCTTACACAGGAACGCGAACACCGGGGAGCTGTTTTTT.

The chain joins TRBV6-2 or TRBV6-3 to TRBJ2-5; D perhaps matches TRBD1 (5 bases). The V end was cut by 5 bases, the J end by 5 bases, with 12 bases between. Germline V CDR1 and CDR2: MNHEY, SVGEGT. The CDR3 runs 13 residues. In DNA, the CDR3 is TGTGCCAGCAGTGTACAGGTGTCCGAGACCCAGTACTTC. It is translated as CASSVQVSETQYF.

The chain is built from TRBV6-2 or TRBV6-3 and TRBJ2-3; D possibly uses TRBD1 or TRBD2 (5 bases each). The V end lost 5 bases, the J end lost 3 bases, and 12 bases lay between the germline ends. CDR1 is MNHEY, CDR2 SVGEGT, per germline. The CDR3 totals 14 residues. CDR3 in amino acids: CASSGWGGTDTQYF. In DNA, the CDR3 is TGTGCCAGCAGTGGGTGGGGCGGGACAGATACGCAGTATTTT.

This clonotype was counted at least ten times. The V gene is TRBV3-1, the J gene TRBJ1-1, with D possibly matching TRBD1 (5 bases). Trimming shortened V by 4 bases and J by 1 base, and 10 bases separated the two germline ends. The CDR3 extends over 14 amino acids. Looked up from germline, CDR1 is LGHDT and CDR2 is YNNKEL (reference sequence). The CDR3 sequence is CASSRATENTEAFF. The CDR3 DNA is TGTGCCAGCAGCCGGGCGACAGAGAACACTGAAGCTTTCTTT.

This clonotype is a singleton in its sample. A junction boundary mismatches the germline segment, possibly from a read error. The J gene is TRBJ1-1, the V gene TRBV7-2; 8 bases fit TRBD1. Germline V gene sequence: CDR1 SGHTA, CDR2 FQGNSA. This CDR3 has 14 amino acids. The CDR3 loop reads CASSPTGGDTEAIF. The CDR3 region has the DNA TGTGCCAGTAGCCCAACAGGGGGGGACACTGAAGCTATCTTT.

This chain joins TRBV19 and TRBJ1-1; D uncertain. This CDR3 is 10 amino acids long. Trimming took off 6 bases at V and 8 bases at J, with 7 bases between the two ends. Germline values: CDR1 LNHDA, CDR2 SQIVND (reference sequence). For the CDR3, the DNA is TGTGCCAGTAGGGGAGTAGAAGCTTTCTTT. Protein product: CASRGVEAFF.

This clonotype was seen repeatedly, ten times or more. The CDR3 DNA reads TGCGCCAGCAGCATGGGACAGCCTAATCAGCCCCAGCATTTT. Amino acids: CASSMGQPNQPQHF. V and J are TRBV5-1 and TRBJ1-5; 7 bases are shared with TRBD1. V lost 4 bases to trimming and J lost 4 bases; unmatched junction nucleotides: 5. Germline assignment: CDR1 SGHRS and CDR2 YFSETQ. The CDR3 length is 14 residues.

The J gene is TRBJ1-5, the V gene TRBV12-3 or TRBV12-4; D is undetermined. Deletions cut 7 bases from V and 4 bases from J, with 17 bases between. The CDR3 is 15 amino acids. Here the CDR3 reads CASTKEGFTNQPQHF. CDR3 sequence (DNA): TGTGCCAGCACAAAGGAGGGCTTTACTAATCAGCCCCAGCATTTT.

As concerns this clonotype: With a far larger clone one base away, a read error is the likely cause. The chain links TRBV6-8 to TRBJ1-2, with D hard to call. Germline values: CDR1 MNHGY, CDR2 SAAAGT. This CDR3 is built from 14 residues. CDR3 protein: CASAGGGRNYCYTF. The CDR3 region has the DNA TGTGCCTCCGCGGGTGGAGGGCGAAACTATTGCTACACCTTC.

This clonotype was picked up many times. V is TRBV12-3 or TRBV12-4 and J is TRBJ1-1; 9 nucleotides align to TRBD1. J was trimmed by 4 bases and V by 6 bases; bases with no gene match: 0. The CDR3 runs to 12 residues. The CDR3 sequence is CASRTGGTEAFF. DNA for the CDR3: TGTGCCAGCAGGACAGGGGGCACTGAAGCTTTCTTT.

This clonotype has more than one count but fewer than ten. The J gene is TRBJ2-7, the V gene TRBV5-1, with 9 bases aligning to TRBD2. The germline CDR1 and CDR2 sequences are SGHRS and YFSETQ. Trimming took 0 bases from V and 1 from J; bases not matched to a gene: 11. This CDR3 is built from 18 residues. This chain's CDR3 is CASSLAELGLAGSYEQYF. DNA of the CDR3: TGCGCCAGCAGCTTGGCGGAACTCGGGCTAGCGGGGTCCTACGAGCAGTACTTC. Complete variable domain (other parts from reference TRBV5-1 and TRBJ2-7): KAGVTQTPRYLIKTRGQQVTLSCSPISGHRSVSWYQQTPGQGLQFLFEYFSETQRNKGNFPGRFSGRQFSNSRSEMNVSTLELGDSALYLCASSLAELGLAGSYEQYFGPGTRLTVT.

This clonotype was seen many times. This sequence joins TRBV5-1 and TRBJ1-2; D remains ambiguous. From germline, CDR1 is SGHRS and CDR2 YFSETQ. The CDR3 is 16 amino acids. V was clipped by 1 base and J by 0 bases, with 13 bases between them. CDR3 sequence (DNA): TGCGCCAGCAGCTTGTTTTCGGGCACCTCTAACTATGGCTACACCTTC. Translation: CASSLFSGTSNYGYTF.

The chain employs TRBV25-1 and TRBJ2-2, with a tentative D call TRBD1 (6 bases). Germline V gene data show CDR1 as MGHDK and CDR2 as SYGVNS. This CDR3 is 17 amino acids long. Trimming pared 0 bases from V and 5 bases from J, leaving 16 bases between. The CDR3 sequence: CASSEYFQIRGTGELFF. The CDR3 DNA reads TGTGCCAGCAGTGAATATTTTCAAATCAGGGGAACCGGGGAGCTGTTTTTT.